A single T cell receptor (beta chain) is shown here with its context. These data originate in a study of control samples from healthy donors and cancer patients. Germline values: CDR1 SGHDN, CDR2 FVKESK. Trimming pared 2 bases from V and 4 bases from J, leaving 8 bases between. The CDR3 length is 13 residues. The protocol was immunoSEQ multiplex PCR, while the TCRdb copy is restricted to in-frame clones and leaves out a portion. The profile shows 90,000 to 140,000 clones, 83% of them singletons. J is TRBJ1-1 and V is TRBV14; D gene ambiguous. This TCR derives from a woman between 45 and 65 years old in good health. Material for sequencing was blood. In DNA form, the CDR3 reads TGTGCCAGCAGCCAATGGGGTTTCACTGAAGCTTTCTTT. It translates to CASSQWGFTEAFF.